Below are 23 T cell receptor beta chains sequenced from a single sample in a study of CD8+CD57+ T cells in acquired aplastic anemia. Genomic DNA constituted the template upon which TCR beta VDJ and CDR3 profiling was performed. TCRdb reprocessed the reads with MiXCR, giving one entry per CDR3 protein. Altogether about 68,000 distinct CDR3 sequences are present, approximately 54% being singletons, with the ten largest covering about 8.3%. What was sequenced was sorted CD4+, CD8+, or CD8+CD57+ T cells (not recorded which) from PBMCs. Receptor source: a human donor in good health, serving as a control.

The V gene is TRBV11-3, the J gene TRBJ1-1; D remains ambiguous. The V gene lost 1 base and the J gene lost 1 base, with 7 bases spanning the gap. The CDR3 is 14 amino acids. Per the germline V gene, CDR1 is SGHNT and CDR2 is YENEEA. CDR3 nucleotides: TGTGCCAGCAGCTTAGGAGGGAAGAACACTGAAGCTTTCTTT. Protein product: CASSLGGKNTEAFF.

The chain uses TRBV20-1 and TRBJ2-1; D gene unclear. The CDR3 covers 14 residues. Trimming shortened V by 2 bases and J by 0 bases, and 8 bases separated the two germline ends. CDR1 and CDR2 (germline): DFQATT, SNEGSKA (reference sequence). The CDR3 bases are TGCAGTGCTAGAAGGGCAGCCTCCTACAATGAGCAGTTCTTC. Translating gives CSARRAASYNEQFF.

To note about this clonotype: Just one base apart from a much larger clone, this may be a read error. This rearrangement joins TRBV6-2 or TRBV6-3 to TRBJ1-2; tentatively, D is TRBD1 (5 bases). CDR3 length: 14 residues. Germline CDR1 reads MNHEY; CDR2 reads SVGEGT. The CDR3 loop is CASSPGTSGYGYPF. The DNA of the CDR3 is TGTGCCAGCAGTCCCGGGACCTCGGGCTATGGCTACCCCTTC.

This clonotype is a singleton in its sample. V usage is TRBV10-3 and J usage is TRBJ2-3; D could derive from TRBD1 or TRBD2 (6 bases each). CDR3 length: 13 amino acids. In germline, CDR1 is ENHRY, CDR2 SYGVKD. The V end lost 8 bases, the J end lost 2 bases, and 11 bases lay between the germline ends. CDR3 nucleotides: TGTGCCATCCGAAGGGGGGCCACAGATACGCAGTATTTT. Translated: CAIRRGATDTQYF.

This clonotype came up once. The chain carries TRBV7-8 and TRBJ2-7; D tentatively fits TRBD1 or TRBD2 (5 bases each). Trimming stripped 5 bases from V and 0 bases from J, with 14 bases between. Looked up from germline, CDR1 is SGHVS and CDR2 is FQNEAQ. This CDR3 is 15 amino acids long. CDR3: CASSKGRLLSYEQYF. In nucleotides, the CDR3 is TGTGCCAGCAGCAAGGGACGGCTTCTCTCCTACGAGCAGTACTTC.

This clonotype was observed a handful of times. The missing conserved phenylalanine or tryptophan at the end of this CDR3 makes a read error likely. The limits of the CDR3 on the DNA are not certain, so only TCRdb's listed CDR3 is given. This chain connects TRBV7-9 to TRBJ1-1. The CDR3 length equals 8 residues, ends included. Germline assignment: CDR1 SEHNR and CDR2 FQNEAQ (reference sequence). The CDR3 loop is CASSLALP.

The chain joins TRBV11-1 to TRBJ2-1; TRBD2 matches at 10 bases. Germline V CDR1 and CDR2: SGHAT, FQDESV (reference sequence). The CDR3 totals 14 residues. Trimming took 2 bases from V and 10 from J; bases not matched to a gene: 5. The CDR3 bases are TGTGCCAGCAGCTTAACTAGCGGGACATCCGAGCAGTTCTTC. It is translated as CASSLTSGTSEQFF.

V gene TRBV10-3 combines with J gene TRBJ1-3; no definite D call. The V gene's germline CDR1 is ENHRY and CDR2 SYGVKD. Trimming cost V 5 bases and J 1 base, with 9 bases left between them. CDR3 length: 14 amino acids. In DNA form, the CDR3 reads TGTGCCATCAGTACGGCGACTTCTGGAAACACCATATATTTT. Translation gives CAISTATSGNTIYF.

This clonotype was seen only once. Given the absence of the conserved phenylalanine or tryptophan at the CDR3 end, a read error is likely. CDR3 DNA: TGCAGTGCTAGAGGTGGGGGCCAGGGCCCCAGACCACCCCTCCACCTT. This codes for CSARGGGQGPRPPLHL. The chain is built from TRBV20-1 and TRBJ1-6; possible D gene TRBD1, 6 bases. The CDR3 covers 16 residues. CDR1 is DFQATT and CDR2 is SNEGSKA in the germline V gene (reference sequence). The germline V and J ends were trimmed by 1 base and 11 bases, with 21 bases remaining between them.

CDR3 in amino acids: CASSLALGYEQYF. In DNA form, the CDR3 reads TGTGCCAGCAGCTTAGCACTAGGGTACGAGCAGTACTTC. V gene TRBV7-3 combines with J gene TRBJ2-7; maybe TRBD2 (5 bases). This CDR3 has 13 residues. Germline CDR1 is SGHTA and CDR2 is FQGTGA. V lost 2 bases and J 4 bases, leaving 9 bases between the germline ends.

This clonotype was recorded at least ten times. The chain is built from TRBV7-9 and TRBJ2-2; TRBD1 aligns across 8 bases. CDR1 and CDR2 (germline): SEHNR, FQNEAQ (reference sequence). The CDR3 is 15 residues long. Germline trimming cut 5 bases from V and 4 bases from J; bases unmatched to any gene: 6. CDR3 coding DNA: TGTGCCAGCAGCCTCAGGACAGGGCGCACCGGGGAGCTGTTTTTT. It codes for CASSLRTGRTGELFF.

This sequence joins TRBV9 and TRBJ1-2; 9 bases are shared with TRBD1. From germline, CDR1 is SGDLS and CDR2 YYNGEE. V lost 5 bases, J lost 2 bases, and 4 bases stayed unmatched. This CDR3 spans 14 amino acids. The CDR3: CASRGQGSNYGYTF. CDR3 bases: TGTGCCAGCAGGGGACAGGGTTCGAACTATGGCTACACCTTC.

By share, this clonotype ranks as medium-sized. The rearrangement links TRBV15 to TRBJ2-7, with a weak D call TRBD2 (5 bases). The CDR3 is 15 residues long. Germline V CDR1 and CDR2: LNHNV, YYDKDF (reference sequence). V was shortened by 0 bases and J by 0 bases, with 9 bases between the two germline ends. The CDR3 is CATSRDLGSSYEQYF. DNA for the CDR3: TGTGCCACCAGCAGAGATCTGGGGAGCTCCTACGAGCAGTACTTC.

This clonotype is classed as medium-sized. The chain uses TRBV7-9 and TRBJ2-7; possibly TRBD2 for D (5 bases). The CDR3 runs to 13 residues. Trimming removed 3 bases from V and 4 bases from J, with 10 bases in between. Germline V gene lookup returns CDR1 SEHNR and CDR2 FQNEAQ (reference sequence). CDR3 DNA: TGTGCCAGCAGCTTCGGGATTACGTACGAGCAGTACTTC. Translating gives CASSFGITYEQYF. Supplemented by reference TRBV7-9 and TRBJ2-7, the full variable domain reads DTGVSQNPRHKITKRGQNVTFRCDPISEHNRLYWYRQTLGQGPEFLTYFQNEAQLEKSRLLSDRFSAERPKGSFSTLEIQRTEQGDSAMYLCASSFGITYEQYFGPGTRLTVT.

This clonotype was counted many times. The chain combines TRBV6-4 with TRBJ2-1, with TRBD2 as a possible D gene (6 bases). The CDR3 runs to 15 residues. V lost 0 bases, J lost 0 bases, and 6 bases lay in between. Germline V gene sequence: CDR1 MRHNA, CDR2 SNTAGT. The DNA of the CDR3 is TGTGCCAGCAGTGACTCTAGCGGCTCCTACAATGAGCAGTTCTTC. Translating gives CASSDSSGSYNEQFF.

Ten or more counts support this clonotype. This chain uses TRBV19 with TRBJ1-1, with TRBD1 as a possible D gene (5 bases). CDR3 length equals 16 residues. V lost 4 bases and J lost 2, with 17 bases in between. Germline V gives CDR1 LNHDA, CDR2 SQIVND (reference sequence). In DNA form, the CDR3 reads TGTGCCAGTAGTACCCCGAGCGTGGGGCTAAACACTGAAGCTTTCTTT. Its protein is CASSTPSVGLNTEAFF.

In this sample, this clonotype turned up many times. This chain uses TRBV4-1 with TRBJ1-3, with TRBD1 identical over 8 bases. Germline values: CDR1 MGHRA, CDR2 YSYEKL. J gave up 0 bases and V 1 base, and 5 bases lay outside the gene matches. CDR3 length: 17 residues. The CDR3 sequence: CASSQGDRRTSGNTIYF. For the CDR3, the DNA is TGCGCCAGCAGCCAAGGGGACAGGCGGACCTCTGGAAACACCATATATTTT.

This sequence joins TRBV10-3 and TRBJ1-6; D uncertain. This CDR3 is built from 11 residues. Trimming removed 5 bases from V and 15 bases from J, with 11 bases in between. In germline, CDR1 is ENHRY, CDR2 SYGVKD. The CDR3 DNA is TGTGCCATCAGTTGGACTAGCGGCCTCCACTTT. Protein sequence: CAISWTSGLHF.

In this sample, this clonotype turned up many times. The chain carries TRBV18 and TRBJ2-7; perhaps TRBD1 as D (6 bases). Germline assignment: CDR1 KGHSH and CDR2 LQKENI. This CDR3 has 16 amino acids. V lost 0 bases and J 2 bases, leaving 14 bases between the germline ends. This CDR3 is CASSPPAQGRPYEQYF. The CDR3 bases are TGTGCCAGCTCACCACCAGCGCAGGGGAGACCCTACGAGCAGTACTTC.

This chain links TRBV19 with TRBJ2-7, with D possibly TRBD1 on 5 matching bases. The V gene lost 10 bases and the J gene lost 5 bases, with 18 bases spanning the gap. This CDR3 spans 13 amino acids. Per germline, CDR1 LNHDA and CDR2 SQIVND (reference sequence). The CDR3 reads CATKTAPRDEQYF. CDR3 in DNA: TGTGCCACCAAGACAGCTCCTCGCGACGAGCAGTACTTC.

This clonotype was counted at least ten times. As DNA, the CDR3 is TGTGCCAGTAGTATAGGTGGCGGGGGCTCCTACGAGCAGTACTTC. The encoded protein is CASSIGGGGSYEQYF. The chain recombines TRBV19 with TRBJ2-7, with 7 positions matching TRBD2. V lost 1 base and J lost 0; bases outside the gene matches: 3. Germline CDR1 LNHDA, CDR2 SQIVND (reference sequence). CDR3 length: 15 amino acids.

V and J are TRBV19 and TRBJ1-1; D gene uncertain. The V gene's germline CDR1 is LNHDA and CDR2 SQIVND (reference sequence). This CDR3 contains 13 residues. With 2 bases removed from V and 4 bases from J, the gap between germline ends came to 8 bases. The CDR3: CASSISSGTEAFF. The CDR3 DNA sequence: TGTGCCAGTAGTATATCGAGTGGCACTGAAGCTTTCTTT.

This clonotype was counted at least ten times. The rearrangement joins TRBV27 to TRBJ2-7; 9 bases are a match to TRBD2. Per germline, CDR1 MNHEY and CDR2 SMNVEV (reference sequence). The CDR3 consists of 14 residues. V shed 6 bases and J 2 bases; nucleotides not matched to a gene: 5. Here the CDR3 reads CASRGTSYPYEQYF. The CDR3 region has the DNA TGTGCCAGCAGAGGGACTAGCTATCCCTACGAGCAGTACTTC.